The 27 T cell receptor beta chains below come from one sample, sequenced in a study of blood T cell repertoires in COVID-19. Method: immunoSEQ multiplex PCR; TCRdb's copy keeps in-frame clones and lacks some. The sample lists some 670,000 clones; more than 80% were seen once. The sequencing input was peripheral blood. Source of these receptors: a woman between 18 and 30 years old with acute or convalescent COVID-19.

J is TRBJ2-3 and V is TRBV6-5; tentatively, D is TRBD1 (6 bases). The CDR3 covers 14 residues. Germline V gene lookup returns CDR1 MNHEY and CDR2 SVGAGI. Trimming pared 7 bases from V and 1 base from J, leaving 12 bases between. DNA for the CDR3: TGTGCCAGCACACCGACAGGCCGCACAGATACGCAGTATTTT. It encodes CASTPTGRTDTQYF.

This sequence joins TRBV21-1 and TRBJ1-5. TRBV21-1 is labeled a pseudogene. The CDR3 covers 16 residues. CDR3 loop: CASSRPGFLPNQPQHF. CDR3 DNA sequence: TGTGCCAGCAGCAGGCCGGGTTTCCTTCCCAATCAGCCCCAGCATTTT.

This clone was counted only a few times. The gene calls are TRBV4-1 and TRBJ1-5, with 9 bases lining up with TRBD1. The CDR3 totals 15 residues. Unmatched junction bases numbered 6, after V lost 2 bases and J lost 7 bases. Germline V lookup: CDR1 MGHRA, CDR2 YSYEKL. The DNA for the CDR3 is TGCGCCAGCAGCCAATACTTGACAGGGGGACAGCCCCAGCATTTT. Amino acid sequence: CASSQYLTGGQPQHF.

This clone is a singleton in its sample. Other DNA sequences in the sample encode the same CDR3. V usage is TRBV28 and J usage is TRBJ2-7, with 10 positions matching TRBD1. With 3 bases clipped from V and 4 bases from J, the junction kept 3 bases outside the gene matches. The CDR3 sequence is 14 residues long. Per the germline V gene, CDR1 is MDHEN and CDR2 is SYDVKM. CDR3 region: CASSFGTGAYEQYF. The CDR3 DNA sequence: TGTGCCAGCAGTTTTGGGACAGGGGCGTACGAGCAGTACTTC.

The chain joins TRBV6-1 to TRBJ1-6; D is uncertain. There are 15 residues in the CDR3. V lost 1 base to trimming and J lost 9 bases, with 13 bases between them. Germline CDR1 MNHNS, CDR2 SASEGT. The CDR3 reads CASSEGREGSSPLHF. In nucleotides, the CDR3 is TGTGCCAGCAGTGAAGGGAGGGAAGGCAGTTCACCCCTCCACTTT.

This chain connects TRBV11-2 to TRBJ2-1; 7 positions match TRBD1. Germline V gene sequence: CDR1 SGHAT, CDR2 FQNNGV. V gave up 7 bases and J gave up 5 bases; unmatched junction bases: 8. The CDR3 is made up of 14 amino acids. CDR3 residues: CASTPGTVDNEQFF. In DNA form, the CDR3 reads TGTGCCAGCACCCCCGGGACAGTTGACAATGAGCAGTTCTTC.

The chain uses TRBV6-4 and TRBJ2-2; 10 nucleotides align to TRBD1. The CDR3 covers 16 residues. Trimming at V came to 5 bases and at J to 5 bases, leaving 8 bases not matched to a gene. The germline V gene encodes CDR1 MRHNA and CDR2 SNTAGT. CDR3 sequence reads: CASSPEPGQGTGELFF. The CDR3 nucleotides are TGTGCCAGCAGTCCTGAACCGGGACAGGGGACCGGGGAGCTGTTTTTT.

The genes are TRBV5-5 and TRBJ2-7; 9 bases agree with TRBD1. CDR1 is SGHKS, CDR2 YYEKEE, per germline (reference sequence). Trimming removed 0 bases from V and 5 bases from J; junction bases left unmatched: 9. There are 16 residues in the CDR3. CDR3 sequence: CASSLGDREFSNEQYF. The CDR3 DNA sequence: TGTGCCAGCAGCTTGGGGGACAGGGAATTCAGCAACGAGCAGTACTTC.

V usage is TRBV7-2 and J usage is TRBJ2-7; 8 nucleotides agree with TRBD2. Looked up from germline, CDR1 is SGHTA and CDR2 is FQGNSA. The CDR3 consists of 13 residues. The V gene end was trimmed by 2 bases and the J gene end by 8 bases; junction bases not matched to a gene: 5. The CDR3 region is CASSLNAGGKQYF. The CDR3, as DNA: TGTGCCAGCAGCTTAAATGCGGGGGGCAAGCAGTACTTC.

V usage is TRBV30 and J usage is TRBJ2-1, with TRBD1 matching 9 bases. Germline CDR1 and CDR2: GTSNPN and SVGIG (reference sequence). Losses at the gene ends were 3 bases for V and 9 bases for J; bases not matched to a gene: 12. CDR3 length equals 15 residues. This CDR3 reads CAWRLQRDRAVEQFF. The CDR3 nucleotides read TGTGCCTGGAGACTGCAGCGGGACAGGGCCGTTGAGCAGTTCTTC.

This chain joins TRBV4-1 and TRBJ1-5, with 8 bases lining up with TRBD1. There are 16 residues in the CDR3. V trimming: 1 base; J trimming: 7 bases; junction bases outside the gene matches: 9. Germline V lookup: CDR1 MGHRA, CDR2 YSYEKL. The CDR3 DNA reads as TGCGCCAGCAGCCAAGGCAGGGGGCATTCGGGGCAGCCCCAGCATTTT. This sequence encodes CASSQGRGHSGQPQHF.

The chain couples TRBV5-1 to TRBJ2-6, with D unclear. The germline V and J ends were trimmed by 0 bases and 0 bases, with 10 bases remaining between them. The CDR3 has 17 amino acids. Germline loops: CDR1 SGHRS, CDR2 YFSETQ. In nucleotides, the CDR3 is TGCGCCAGCAGCTTGGGAGTCCTGAGCTCTGGGGCCAACGTCCTGACTTTC. Protein product: CASSLGVLSSGANVLTF.

The rearrangement joins TRBV6-6 to TRBJ1-5; 8 positions match TRBD1. V shed 5 bases, J shed 6 bases, and the junction held 15 bases outside the gene matches. CDR3 length equals 17 residues. The germline V gene encodes CDR1 MNHNY and CDR2 SVGAGI (reference sequence). The CDR3 DNA is TGTGCCAGCAGTCCTTACCCCACTGACAGGGGAGGTCAGCCCCAGCATTTT. This encodes CASSPYPTDRGGQPQHF.

This clone occurred a few times. The chain has TRBV9 and TRBJ1-1; D is perhaps TRBD1 (5 bases). CDR1 SGDLS and CDR2 YYNGEE come from the germline V gene. The V gene lost 0 bases and the J gene lost 1 base, with 10 bases spanning the gap. This CDR3 has 15 residues. The CDR3 coding sequence is TGTGCCAGCAGCGTAGACGGAGGGACGAACACTGAAGCTTTCTTT. Translated: CASSVDGGTNTEAFF. Drawing the rest from reference TRBV9 and TRBJ1-1, the complete variable domain is DSGVTQTPKHLITATGQRVTLRCSPRSGDLSVYWYQQSLDQGLQFLIQYYNGEERAKGNILERFSAQQFPDLHSELNLSSLELGDSALYFCASSVDGGTNTEAFFGQGTRLTVV.

The chain employs TRBV20-1 and TRBJ1-1, with 8 bases identical to TRBD1. Germline CDR1 DFQATT, CDR2 SNEGSKA (reference sequence). This CDR3 has 14 residues. Trimming at V came to 3 bases and at J to 5 bases, leaving 8 bases not matched to a gene. The CDR3, as DNA: TGCAGTGCTAGTCGGTTCAGGGGGCGTACTGAAGCTTTCTTT. It yields the protein CSASRFRGRTEAFF.

Note on this clone: The same CDR3 arises from other DNA sequences in this sample as well. V and J are TRBV7-9 and TRBJ2-7; D gene ambiguous. This CDR3 region has 12 residues. Looked up from germline, CDR1 is SEHNR and CDR2 is FQNEAQ (reference sequence). V was cut by 1 base and J by 3 bases, with 4 bases left in between. CDR3 sequence reads: CASSLGSYEQYF. Here the CDR3 DNA reads TGTGCCAGCAGCTTAGGCAGCTACGAGCAGTACTTC.

This rearrangement joins TRBV15 to TRBJ1-1, with D possibly being TRBD1 (6 bases). With 5 bases removed from V and 1 base from J, the gap between germline ends came to 17 bases. The CDR3 consists of 16 residues. Germline V gene lookup returns CDR1 LNHNV and CDR2 YYDKDF (reference sequence). CDR3 loop: CATSSYRELGNTEAFF. The CDR3 nucleotides read TGTGCCACCAGCTCATACAGGGAATTGGGGAACACTGAAGCTTTCTTT.

V is TRBV6-5 and J is TRBJ1-2; a possible D gene is TRBD1 (6 bases). Germline CDR1 MNHEY, CDR2 SVGAGI. V was clipped by 6 bases and J by 0 bases, with 11 bases between them. The CDR3 is 14 residues long. This chain's CDR3 is CASSRGQPNYGYTF. Here the CDR3 DNA reads TGTGCCAGCAGCCGGGGACAACCTAACTATGGCTACACCTTC.

This clone was picked up one time. The J gene is TRBJ2-1, the V gene TRBV6-5; 7 nucleotides align to TRBD2. The CDR3 length is 14 residues. After removal of 2 bases from V and 6 bases from J, the junction contained 4 bases not matched to a gene. Germline CDR1 and CDR2: MNHEY and SVGAGI. CDR3 sequence: CASSYGSSGNEQFF. CDR3 DNA: TGTGCCAGCAGTTACGGCTCTAGCGGCAATGAGCAGTTCTTC.

This clone was picked up a small number of times. Other DNA sequences from this sample encode an identical CDR3 as well. The genes are TRBV4-1 and TRBJ1-4, with D unresolved. Germline V lookup: CDR1 MGHRA, CDR2 YSYEKL. The CDR3 is 13 residues long. With 1 base removed from V and 7 bases from J, the gap between germline ends came to 7 bases. CDR3 loop: CASSQVLGEKLFF. DNA of the CDR3: TGCGCCAGCAGCCAAGTTCTAGGTGAAAAACTGTTTTTT.

This clone was recorded only once. CDR3 in DNA: TGCGCCAGCAGCTTGGTTGGCAGGGGGTCCACCATATATTTT. Residues: CASSLVGRGSTIYF. The chain combines TRBV5-1 with TRBJ1-3; 7 bases line up with TRBD1. Looked up from germline, CDR1 is SGHRS and CDR2 is YFSETQ. J gave up 9 bases and V 0 bases, and 6 bases lay outside the gene matches. The CDR3 is 14 amino acids.

This chain connects TRBV24-1 to TRBJ1-2; TRBD1 aligns across 10 bases. V lost 3 bases and J lost 4; bases outside the gene matches: 7. The CDR3 runs 16 residues. CDR1 is KGHDR and CDR2 is SFDVKD in the germline V gene. CDR3 sequence (DNA): TGTGCCACCAGTGATCTCGGACAGGGGGTGACCTATGGCTACACCTTC. Translation gives CATSDLGQGVTYGYTF.

This clone was counted a few times. This chain links TRBV6-2 or TRBV6-3 with TRBJ1-6; 11 nucleotides line up with TRBD1. This CDR3 has 17 amino acids. Germline-derived CDR1 and CDR2 are MNHEY and SVGEGT. The J segment lost 3 bases and the V segment lost 6 bases, leaving 7 bases of the junction unmatched. Written as DNA, the CDR3 is TGTGCCAGCAGCCCCCGGGACAGGGGGAGCTATAATTCACCCCTCCACTTT. It yields the protein CASSPRDRGSYNSPLHF.

The CDR3 is CASSEVGRGKSAEKLFF. The DNA for the CDR3 is TGTGCCAGCAGTGAAGTCGGCAGGGGGAAGTCCGCCGAAAAACTGTTTTTT. The chain couples TRBV25-1 to TRBJ1-4; TRBD1 matches at 7 bases. V was pared by 2 bases and J by 8 bases, with 14 bases of the junction left unmatched. CDR3 length: 17 residues. The V gene's germline CDR1 is MGHDK and CDR2 SYGVNS.

The chain is built from TRBV9 and TRBJ1-2, with D unresolved. V was pared by 1 base and J by 4 bases, with 11 bases between. In germline, CDR1 is SGDLS, CDR2 YYNGEE. The CDR3 runs 14 residues. Here the CDR3 reads CASSVQADGYGYTF. CDR3 DNA: TGTGCCAGCAGCGTACAGGCAGACGGCTATGGCTACACCTTC.

The chain couples TRBV28 to TRBJ2-7; 9 bases fit TRBD1. The ends lost 6 bases at V and 6 bases at J; junction bases unmatched: 3. Germline V gives CDR1 MDHEN, CDR2 SYDVKM. This CDR3 has 12 amino acids. The CDR3 DNA follows: TGTGCCAGCAGCCTACAGGGGGCCGAGCAGTACTTC. Its translation: CASSLQGAEQYF. The entire variable domain, with the rest obtained from reference TRBV28 and TRBJ2-7, is as follows: DVKVTQSSRYLVKRTGEKVFLECVQDMDHENMFWYRQDPGLGLRLIYFSYDVKMKEKGDIPEGYSVSREKKERFSLILESASTNQTSMYLCASSLQGAEQYFGPGTRLTVT.

The gene calls are TRBV29-1 and TRBJ2-5, with D possibly matching TRBD1 (6 bases). V dropped 8 bases and J dropped 7 bases, with 17 bases sitting between them. Germline values: CDR1 SQVTM, CDR2 ANQGSEA. This CDR3 has 12 amino acids. The CDR3 spells CSFSTLGGTQYF. CDR3 nucleotides: TGCAGCTTTTCGACCCTAGGGGGGACCCAGTACTTC.